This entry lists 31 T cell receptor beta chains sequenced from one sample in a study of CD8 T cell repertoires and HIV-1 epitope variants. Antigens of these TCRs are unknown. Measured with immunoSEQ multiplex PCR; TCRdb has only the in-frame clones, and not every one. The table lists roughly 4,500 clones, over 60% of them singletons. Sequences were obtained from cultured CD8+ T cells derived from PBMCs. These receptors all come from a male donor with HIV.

CDR3 coding DNA: TGTGCCAGCAGCTCTTCGGGACTAGCGGGAGGGGTTGGCAATGAGCAGTTCTTC. Protein: CASSSSGLAGGVGNEQFF. The chain combines TRBV11-2 with TRBJ2-1, with 16 bases aligning to TRBD2. The J segment lost 6 bases and the V segment lost 4 bases, leaving 9 bases of the junction unmatched. Germline CDR1 is SGHAT and CDR2 is FQNNGV. The length of the CDR3 is 18 residues.

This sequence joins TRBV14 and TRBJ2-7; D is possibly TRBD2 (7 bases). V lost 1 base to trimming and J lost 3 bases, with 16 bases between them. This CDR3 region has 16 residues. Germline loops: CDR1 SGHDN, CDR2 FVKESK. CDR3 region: CASSQGPGGGSYEQYF. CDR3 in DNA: TGTGCCAGCAGCCAAGGTCCGGGGGGCGGGAGCTACGAGCAGTACTTC. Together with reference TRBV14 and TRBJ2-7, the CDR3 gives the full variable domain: EAGVTQFPSHSVIEKGQTVTLRCDPISGHDNLYWYRRVMGKEIKFLLHFVKESKQDESGMPNNRFLAERTGGTYSTLKVQPAELEDSGVYFCASSQGPGGGSYEQYFGPGTRLTVT.

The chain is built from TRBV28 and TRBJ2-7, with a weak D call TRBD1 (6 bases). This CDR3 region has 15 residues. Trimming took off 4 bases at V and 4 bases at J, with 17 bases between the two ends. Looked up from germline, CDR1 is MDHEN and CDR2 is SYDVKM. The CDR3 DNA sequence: TGTGCCAGCAGTTCTGTAGGGGGTAGACTTTACGAGCAGTACTTC. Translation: CASSSVGGRLYEQYF. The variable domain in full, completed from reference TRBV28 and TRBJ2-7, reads DVKVTQSSRYLVKRTGEKVFLECVQDMDHENMFWYRQDPGLGLRLIYFSYDVKMKEKGDIPEGYSVSREKKERFSLILESASTNQTSMYLCASSSVGGRLYEQYFGPGTRLTVT.

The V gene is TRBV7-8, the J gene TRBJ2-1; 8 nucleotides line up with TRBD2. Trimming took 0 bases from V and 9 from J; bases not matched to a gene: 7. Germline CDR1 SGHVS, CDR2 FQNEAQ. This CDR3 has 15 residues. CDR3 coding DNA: TGTGCCAGCAGCTTAGCTAGCGGGGCTTCGGGTGAGCAGTTCTTC. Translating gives CASSLASGASGEQFF.

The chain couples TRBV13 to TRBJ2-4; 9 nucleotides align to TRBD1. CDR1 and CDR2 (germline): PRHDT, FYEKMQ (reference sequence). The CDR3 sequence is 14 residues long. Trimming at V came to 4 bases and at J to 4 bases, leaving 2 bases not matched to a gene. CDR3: CASSSGQGKNIQYF. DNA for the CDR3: TGTGCCAGCAGCTCCGGACAGGGGAAAAACATTCAGTACTTC. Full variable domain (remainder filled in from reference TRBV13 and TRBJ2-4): AAGVIQSPRHLIKEKRETATLKCYPIPRHDTVYWYQQGPGQDPQFLISFYEKMQSDKGSIPDRFSAQQFSDYHSELNMSSLELGDSALYFCASSSGQGKNIQYFGAGTRLSVL.

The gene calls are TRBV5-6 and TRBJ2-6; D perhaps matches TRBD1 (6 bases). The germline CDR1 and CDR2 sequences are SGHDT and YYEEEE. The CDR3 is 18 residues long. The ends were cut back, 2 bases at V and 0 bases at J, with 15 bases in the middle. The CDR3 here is CASSFPTGISSGANVLTF. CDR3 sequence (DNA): TGTGCCAGCAGCTTCCCGACAGGAATTAGCTCTGGGGCCAACGTCCTGACTTTC. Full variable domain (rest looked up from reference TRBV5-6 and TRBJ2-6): DAGVTQSPTHLIKTRGQQVTLRCSPKSGHDTVSWYQQALGQGPQFIFQYYEEEERQRGNFPDRFSGHQFPNYSSELNVNALLLGDSALYLCASSFPTGISSGANVLTFGAGSRLTVL.

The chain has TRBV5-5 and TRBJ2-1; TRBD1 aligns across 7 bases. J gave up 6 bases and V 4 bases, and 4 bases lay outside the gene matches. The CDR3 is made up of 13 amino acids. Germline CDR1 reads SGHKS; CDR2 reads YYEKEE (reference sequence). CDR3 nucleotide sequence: TGTGCCAGCAGCCATCGACAGGGCAATGAGCAGTTCTTC. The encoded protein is CASSHRQGNEQFF.

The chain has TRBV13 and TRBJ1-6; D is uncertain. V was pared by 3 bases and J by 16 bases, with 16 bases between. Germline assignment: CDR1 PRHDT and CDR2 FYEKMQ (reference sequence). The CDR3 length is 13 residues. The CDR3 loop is CASSFSTPGPLHF. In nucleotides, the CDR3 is TGTGCCAGCAGCTTTAGTACCCCAGGACCACTCCACTTT. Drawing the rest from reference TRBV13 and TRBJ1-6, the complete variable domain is AAGVIQSPRHLIKEKRETATLKCYPIPRHDTVYWYQQGPGQDPQFLISFYEKMQSDKGSIPDRFSAQQFSDYHSELNMSSLELGDSALYFCASSFSTPGPLHFGNGTRLTVT.

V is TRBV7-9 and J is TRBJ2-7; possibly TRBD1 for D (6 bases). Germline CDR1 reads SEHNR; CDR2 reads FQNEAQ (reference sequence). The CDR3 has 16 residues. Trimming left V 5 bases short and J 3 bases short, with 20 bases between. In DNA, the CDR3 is TGTGCCAGCAGCCCTCTCGAGGGGGAGTGGGTCTACGAGCAGTACTTC. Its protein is CASSPLEGEWVYEQYF. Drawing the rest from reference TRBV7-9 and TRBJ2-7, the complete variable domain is DTGVSQNPRHKITKRGQNVTFRCDPISEHNRLYWYRQTLGQGPEFLTYFQNEAQLEKSRLLSDRFSAERPKGSFSTLEIQRTEQGDSAMYLCASSPLEGEWVYEQYFGPGTRLTVT.

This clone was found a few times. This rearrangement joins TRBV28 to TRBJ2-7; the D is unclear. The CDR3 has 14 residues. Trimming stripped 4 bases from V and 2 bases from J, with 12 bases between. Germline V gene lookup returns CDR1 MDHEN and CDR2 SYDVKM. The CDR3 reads CASSSDVSAYEQYF. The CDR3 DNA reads TGTGCCAGCAGTTCAGATGTCTCGGCCTACGAGCAGTACTTC.

CDR3 residues: CASSVDLDTQYF. DNA for the CDR3: TGTGCCAGCAGCGTAGATCTAGATACGCAGTATTTT. The chain recombines TRBV9 with TRBJ2-3; D gene unclear. The CDR3 is 12 residues long. V lost 0 bases, J lost 5 bases, and 4 bases lay in between. Per the germline V gene, CDR1 is SGDLS and CDR2 is YYNGEE. Looking up the rest from reference TRBV9 and TRBJ2-3 gives the full variable domain: DSGVTQTPKHLITATGQRVTLRCSPRSGDLSVYWYQQSLDQGLQFLIQYYNGEERAKGNILERFSAQQFPDLHSELNLSSLELGDSALYFCASSVDLDTQYFGPGTRLTVL.

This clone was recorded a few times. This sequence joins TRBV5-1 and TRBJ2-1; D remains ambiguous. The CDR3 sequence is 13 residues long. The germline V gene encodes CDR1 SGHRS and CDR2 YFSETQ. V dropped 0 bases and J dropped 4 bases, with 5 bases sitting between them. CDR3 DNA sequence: TGCGCCAGCAGCTTGGACAGTTACAATGAGCAGTTCTTC. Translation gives CASSLDSYNEQFF. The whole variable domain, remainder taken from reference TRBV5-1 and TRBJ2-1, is KAGVTQTPRYLIKTRGQQVTLSCSPISGHRSVSWYQQTPGQGLQFLFEYFSETQRNKGNFPGRFSGRQFSNSRSEMNVSTLELGDSALYLCASSLDSYNEQFFGPGTRLTVL.

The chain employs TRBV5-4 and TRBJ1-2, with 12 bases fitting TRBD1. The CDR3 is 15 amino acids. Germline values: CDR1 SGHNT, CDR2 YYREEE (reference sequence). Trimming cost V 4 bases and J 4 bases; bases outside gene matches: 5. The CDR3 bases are TGTGCCAGCAGCACCGGGACAGGGGGCAGCTATGGCTACACCTTC. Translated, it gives CASSTGTGGSYGYTF.

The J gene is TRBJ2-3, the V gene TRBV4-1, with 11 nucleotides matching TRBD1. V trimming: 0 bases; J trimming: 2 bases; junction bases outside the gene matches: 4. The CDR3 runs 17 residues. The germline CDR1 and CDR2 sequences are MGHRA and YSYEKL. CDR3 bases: TGCGCCAGCAGCCAAGAGGGGGACAGGGGGTACACAGATACGCAGTATTTT. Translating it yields CASSQEGDRGYTDTQYF.

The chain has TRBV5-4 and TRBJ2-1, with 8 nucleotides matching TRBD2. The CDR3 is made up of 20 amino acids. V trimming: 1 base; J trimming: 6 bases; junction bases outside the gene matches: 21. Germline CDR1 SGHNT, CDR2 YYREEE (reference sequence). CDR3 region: CASSLPGAVTLAVKTNEQFF. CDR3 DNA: TGTGCCAGCAGCTTGCCAGGGGCAGTCACACTAGCGGTAAAAACCAATGAGCAGTTCTTC.

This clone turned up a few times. The CDR3 bases are TGCAGCGTTGCAGCGGGAGAACTCACTTACAATGAGCAGTTCTTC. Its protein product is CSVAAGELTYNEQFF. The rearrangement links TRBV29-1 to TRBJ2-1; 8 nucleotides agree with TRBD2. With 4 bases clipped from V and 4 bases from J, the junction kept 9 bases outside the gene matches. Germline CDR1 SQVTM, CDR2 ANQGSEA. The CDR3 runs to 15 residues.

The CDR3 protein is CAWKSVQGIGNTIYF. In DNA, the CDR3 is TGTGCCTGGAAGAGCGTGCAGGGGATTGGAAACACCATATATTTT. The chain joins TRBV30 to TRBJ1-3; the D gene is possibly TRBD1 (6 bases). Germline values: CDR1 GTSNPN, CDR2 SVGIG (reference sequence). V lost 4 bases, J lost 3 bases, and 16 bases lay in between. The CDR3 loop spans 15 amino acids.

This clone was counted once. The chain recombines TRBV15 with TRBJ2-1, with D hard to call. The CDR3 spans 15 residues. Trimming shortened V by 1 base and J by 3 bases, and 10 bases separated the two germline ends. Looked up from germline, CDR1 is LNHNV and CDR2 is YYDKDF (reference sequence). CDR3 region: CATSRVGIDYNEQFF. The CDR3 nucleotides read TGTGCCACCAGCAGAGTAGGGATAGACTACAATGAGCAGTTCTTC.

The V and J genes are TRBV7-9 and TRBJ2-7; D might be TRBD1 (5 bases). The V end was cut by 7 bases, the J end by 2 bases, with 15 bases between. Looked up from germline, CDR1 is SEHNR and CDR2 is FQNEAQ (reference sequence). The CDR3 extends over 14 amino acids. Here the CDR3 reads CASIQETAPYEQYF. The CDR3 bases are TGTGCCAGCATTCAAGAGACAGCCCCCTACGAGCAGTACTTC.

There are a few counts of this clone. The CDR3 is CASSRWGTEAFF. CDR3 nucleotide sequence: TGCGCCAGCAGCCGATGGGGGACGGAAGCTTTCTTT. The rearrangement links TRBV5-1 to TRBJ1-1; possibly TRBD1 for D (5 bases). V gave up 4 bases and J gave up 8 bases, with 12 bases separating them. The length of the CDR3 is 12 residues. CDR1 and CDR2 (germline): SGHRS, YFSETQ.

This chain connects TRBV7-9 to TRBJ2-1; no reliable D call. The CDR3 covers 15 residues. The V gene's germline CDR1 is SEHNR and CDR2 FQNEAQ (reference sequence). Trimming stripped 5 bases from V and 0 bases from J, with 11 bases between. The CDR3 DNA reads TGTGCCAGCAGCCATACATCAAACTCCTACAATGAGCAGTTCTTC. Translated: CASSHTSNSYNEQFF.

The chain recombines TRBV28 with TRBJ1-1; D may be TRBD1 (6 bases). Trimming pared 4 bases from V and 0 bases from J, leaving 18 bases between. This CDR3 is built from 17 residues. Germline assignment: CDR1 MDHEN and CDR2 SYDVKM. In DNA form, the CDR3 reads TGTGCCAGCAGTTACCGCCGGGACAAGGGGGTGAACACTGAAGCTTTCTTT. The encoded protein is CASSYRRDKGVNTEAFF.

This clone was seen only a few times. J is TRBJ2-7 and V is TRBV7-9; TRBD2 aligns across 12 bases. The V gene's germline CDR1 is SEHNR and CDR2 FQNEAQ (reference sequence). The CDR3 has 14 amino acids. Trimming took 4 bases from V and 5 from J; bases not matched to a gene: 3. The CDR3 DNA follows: TGTGCCAGCAGCTCCGCTAGCGGGAGGGACGAGCAGTACTTC. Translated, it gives CASSSASGRDEQYF.

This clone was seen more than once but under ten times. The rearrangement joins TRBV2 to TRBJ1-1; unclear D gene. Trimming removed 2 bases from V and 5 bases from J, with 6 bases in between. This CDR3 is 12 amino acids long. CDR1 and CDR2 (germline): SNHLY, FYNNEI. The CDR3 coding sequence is TGTGCCAGCAGTGAATGGGGAACTGAAGCTTTCTTT. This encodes CASSEWGTEAFF.

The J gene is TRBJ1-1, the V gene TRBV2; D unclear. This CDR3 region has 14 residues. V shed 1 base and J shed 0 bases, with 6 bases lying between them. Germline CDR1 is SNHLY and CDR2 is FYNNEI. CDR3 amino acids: CASSEDYLNTEAFF. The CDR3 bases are TGTGCCAGCAGTGAAGATTACTTGAACACTGAAGCTTTCTTT.

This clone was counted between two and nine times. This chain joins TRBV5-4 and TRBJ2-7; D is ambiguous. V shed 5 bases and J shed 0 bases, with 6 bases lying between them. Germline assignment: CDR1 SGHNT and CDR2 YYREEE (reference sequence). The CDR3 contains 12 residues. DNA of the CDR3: TGTGCCAGCAGTCTGGCCTCCTACGAGCAGTACTTC. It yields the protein CASSLASYEQYF.

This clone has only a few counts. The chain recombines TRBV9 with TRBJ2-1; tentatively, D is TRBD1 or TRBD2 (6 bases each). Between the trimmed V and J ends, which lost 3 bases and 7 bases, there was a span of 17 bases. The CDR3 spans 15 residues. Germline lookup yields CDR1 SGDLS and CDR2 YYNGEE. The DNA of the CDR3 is TGTGCCAGCAGCGGAGAGTCCGGGGGCCGGAATGAGCAGTTCTTC. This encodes CASSGESGGRNEQFF.

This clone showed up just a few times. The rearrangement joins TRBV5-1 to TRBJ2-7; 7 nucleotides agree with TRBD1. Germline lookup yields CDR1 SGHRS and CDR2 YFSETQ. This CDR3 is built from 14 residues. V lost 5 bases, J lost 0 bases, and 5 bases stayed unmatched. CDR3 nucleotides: TGCGCCAGCAGGGTCCGGGACAGCTCCTACGAGCAGTACTTC. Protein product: CASRVRDSSYEQYF.

CDR3 amino acids: CASSLEGTDSFTDTQYF. CDR3 DNA: TGTGCCAGCAGTTTGGAGGGGACAGACTCATTCACAGATACGCAGTATTTT. V and J are TRBV28 and TRBJ2-3; a weak D match, TRBD1 (7 bases). The V gene's germline CDR1 is MDHEN and CDR2 SYDVKM. V lost 3 bases to trimming and J lost 2 bases, with 18 bases between them. CDR3 size: 17 residues.

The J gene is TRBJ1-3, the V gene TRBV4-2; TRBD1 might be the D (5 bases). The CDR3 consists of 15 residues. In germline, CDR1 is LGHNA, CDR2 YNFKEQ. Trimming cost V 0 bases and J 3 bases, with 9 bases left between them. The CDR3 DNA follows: TGTGCCAGCAGCCAAGAAGTAGGGGATGGAAACACCATATATTTT. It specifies CASSQEVGDGNTIYF.

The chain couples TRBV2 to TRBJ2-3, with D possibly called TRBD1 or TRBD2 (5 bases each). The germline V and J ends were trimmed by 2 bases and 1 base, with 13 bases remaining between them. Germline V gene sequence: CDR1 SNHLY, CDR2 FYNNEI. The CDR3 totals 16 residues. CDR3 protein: CASSELGVVGTDTQYF. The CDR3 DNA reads TGTGCCAGCAGTGAATTGGGGGTGGTCGGCACAGATACGCAGTATTTT.